These 24 T cell receptor beta chains originate from one sample sequenced in a study of T cell responses to AZD1222 COVID-19 vaccine. Measured with immunoSEQ multiplex PCR; TCRdb has only the in-frame clones, and not every one. The table records about 120,000 clones, approximately 94% of them present only once. The sequencing here drew on peripheral blood, taken 28 days after the second AZD1222 dose. Receptors originate from an adult who received the AZD1222 COVID-19 vaccine.

J is TRBJ1-1 and V is TRBV29-1; D not certain. CDR1 is SQVTM, CDR2 ANQGSEA, per germline. CDR3 length: 12 residues. Trimming shortened V by 7 bases and J by 1 base, and 10 bases separated the two germline ends. Here the CDR3 DNA reads TGCAGCGGACACTTTAAGAACACTGAAGCTTTCTTT. Its protein product is CSGHFKNTEAFF.

Only one count was recorded for this clone. The V call is TRBV7-9, the J call TRBJ2-2; D remains ambiguous. The CDR3 runs to 14 residues. Per germline, CDR1 SEHNR and CDR2 FQNEAQ (reference sequence). V lost 3 bases to trimming and J lost 4 bases, with 9 bases between them. CDR3 in DNA: TGTGCCAGCAGCTTCTTAGAGAGCACCGGGGAGCTGTTTTTT. It is translated as CASSFLESTGELFF.

This clone was counted only a few times. One end of the junction varies from germline; a read error may be responsible. This sequence joins TRBV19 and TRBJ1-6; tentatively, D is TRBD1 (5 bases). The CDR3 is 14 residues long. The germline V gene encodes CDR1 LNHDA and CDR2 SQIVND (reference sequence). As DNA, the CDR3 is TGTGCCAGTAGGATAGGAGGGGATAACTCACCCCTCCACTTT. Encoded protein: CASRIGGDNSPLHF.

This rearrangement joins TRBV2 to TRBJ2-1, with D tentatively TRBD1 (6 bases). The germline gives CDR1 SNHLY, CDR2 FYNNEI. This CDR3 is 11 amino acids long. Trimming pared 7 bases from V and 12 bases from J, leaving 13 bases between. This chain's CDR3 is CASKARGLQFF. The CDR3 DNA follows: TGTGCCAGCAAGGCCAGGGGTTTGCAGTTCTTC. The whole variable domain, filled in from reference TRBV2 and TRBJ2-1, reads EPEVTQTPSHQVTQMGQEVILRCVPISNHLYFYWYRQILGQKVEFLVSFYNNEISEKSEIFDDQFSVERPDGSNFTLKIRSTKLEDSAMYFCASKARGLQFFGPGTRLTVL.

The rearrangement uses TRBV6-5 and TRBJ1-5, with D unresolved. The CDR3 contains 15 residues. The V gene lost 5 bases and the J gene lost 0 bases, with 11 bases spanning the gap. Germline values: CDR1 MNHEY, CDR2 SVGAGI. The CDR3 nucleotides read TGTGCCAGCAGTATGGACGGTTATAGCAATCAGCCCCAGCATTTT. Amino acids: CASSMDGYSNQPQHF.

This rearrangement joins TRBV2 to TRBJ1-2, with TRBD1 identical over 9 bases. Germline-derived CDR1 and CDR2 are SNHLY and FYNNEI. This CDR3 spans 13 amino acids. The V gene end was trimmed by 6 bases and the J gene end by 8 bases; junction bases not matched to a gene: 7. The CDR3 DNA follows: TGTGCCAGCAGACCCACAGGGGGCCTGGGCTACACCTTC. Its translation is CASRPTGGLGYTF.

This sequence joins TRBV7-8 and TRBJ2-3; TRBD1 agrees at 11 bases. The CDR3 runs 16 residues. Germline-derived CDR1 and CDR2 are SGHVS and FQNEAQ. V was clipped by 7 bases and J by 2 bases; unmatched bases: 8. CDR3 residues: CASTRGQGVTTDTQYF. The CDR3 DNA follows: TGTGCCAGCACCCGGGGACAGGGGGTAACCACAGATACGCAGTATTTT.

The chain carries TRBV19 and TRBJ2-6; unclear D gene. The CDR3 sequence is 16 residues long. Trimming took off 3 bases at V and 1 base at J, with 10 bases between the two ends. Germline V lookup: CDR1 LNHDA, CDR2 SQIVND (reference sequence). CDR3: CASSIRWVSGANVLTF. The CDR3 DNA is TGTGCCAGTAGTATTCGTTGGGTATCTGGGGCCAACGTCCTGACTTTC.

The chain employs TRBV10-3 and TRBJ2-3; D unclear. V dropped 8 bases and J dropped 6 bases, with 9 bases sitting between them. Per the germline V gene, CDR1 is ENHRY and CDR2 is SYGVKD. This CDR3 is built from 11 residues. The CDR3 reads CAIASSDTQYF. The CDR3 bases are TGTGCCATCGCATCCAGTGATACGCAGTATTTT.

In its sample, this clone was seen once. This chain joins TRBV6-1 and TRBJ1-4; D is undetermined. CDR1 and CDR2 (germline): MNHNS, SASEGT. This CDR3 is 15 amino acids long. Trimming took off 7 bases at V and 11 bases at J, with 23 bases between the two ends. The CDR3: CASTANYDGQKKLFF. CDR3 in DNA: TGTGCCAGCACCGCTAACTACGACGGCCAAAAGAAACTGTTTTTT.

The V and J genes are TRBV6-5 and TRBJ1-2; unclear D gene. V lost 6 bases, J lost 6 bases, and 14 bases lay in between. The CDR3 length is 13 residues. Germline V gene data show CDR1 as MNHEY and CDR2 as SVGAGI. This CDR3 reads CASSPTDGDGYTF. DNA for the CDR3: TGTGCCAGCAGCCCAACCGACGGTGATGGCTACACCTTC.

V gene TRBV5-1 combines with J gene TRBJ2-3, with TRBD1 as a possible D gene (5 bases). V gave up 6 bases and J gave up 8 bases, with 13 bases separating them. CDR1 is SGHRS, CDR2 YFSETQ, per germline. The CDR3 length is 12 residues. CDR3 sequence (DNA): TGCGCCAGCACCAAACAGGACGGTACGCAGTATTTT. This codes for CASTKQDGTQYF.

To note about this clone: One junction end does not reproduce the germline sequence, and a read error may be involved. This CDR3 reads CASSKEASAVALYGYTF. In DNA form, the CDR3 reads TGCGCCAGCAGCAAAGAGGCATCGGCAGTCGCTCTTTATGGCTACACCTTC. The chain is built from TRBV4-3 and TRBJ1-2; D not certain. The CDR3 has 17 residues. Looked up from germline, CDR1 is LGHNA and CDR2 is YSLEER.

The J gene is TRBJ2-1, the V gene TRBV30; 12 bases are shared with TRBD2. CDR3 size: 16 residues. The J segment lost 9 bases and the V segment lost 0 bases, leaving 9 bases of the junction unmatched. Germline lookup yields CDR1 GTSNPN and CDR2 SVGIG (reference sequence). The CDR3 region has the DNA TGTGCCTGGAGTGTACCTAGCGGGAGGGCCTTTGGTGAGCAGTTCTTC. Encoded protein: CAWSVPSGRAFGEQFF.

The genes are TRBV6-2 or TRBV6-3 and TRBJ2-7; D call uncertain. Germline CDR1 MNHEY, CDR2 SVGEGT. This CDR3 has 15 amino acids. The ends were cut back, 2 bases at V and 0 bases at J, with 11 bases in the middle. The chain's CDR3 is CASSYAGPLSYEQYF. The CDR3 nucleotides read TGTGCCAGCAGTTACGCCGGTCCCCTCTCCTACGAGCAGTACTTC.

The chain joins TRBV18 to TRBJ2-2, with 7 positions matching TRBD1. V lost 3 bases and J lost 1; bases outside the gene matches: 2. The CDR3 spans 15 residues. Looked up from germline, CDR1 is KGHSH and CDR2 is LQKENI. The CDR3 reads CASSPGQLNTGELFF. The CDR3 DNA reads TGTGCCAGCTCACCGGGACAGCTGAACACCGGGGAGCTGTTTTTT.

The V and J genes are TRBV5-1 and TRBJ2-7; a weak D match, TRBD1 (5 bases). The germline CDR1 and CDR2 sequences are SGHRS and YFSETQ. Trimming shortened V by 0 bases and J by 6 bases, and 13 bases separated the two germline ends. The CDR3 is 14 amino acids. CDR3 sequence: CASSLEQVPLEQYF. CDR3 in DNA: TGCGCCAGCAGCTTGGAACAGGTTCCCCTCGAGCAGTACTTC.

This rearrangement joins TRBV5-1 to TRBJ2-2, with 7 bases identical to TRBD1. The CDR3 is made up of 15 amino acids. V was pared by 3 bases and J by 4 bases, with 6 bases of the junction left unmatched. Germline-derived CDR1 and CDR2 are SGHRS and YFSETQ. CDR3 sequence: CASSSQTGPTGELFF. The CDR3 nucleotides read TGCGCCAGCAGCTCCCAGACAGGGCCCACCGGGGAGCTGTTTTTT. The full variable domain, rest sourced from reference TRBV5-1 and TRBJ2-2, is KAGVTQTPRYLIKTRGQQVTLSCSPISGHRSVSWYQQTPGQGLQFLFEYFSETQRNKGNFPGRFSGRQFSNSRSEMNVSTLELGDSALYLCASSSQTGPTGELFFGEGSRLTVL.

For the CDR3, the DNA is TGTGCCAGCAGTTTAATGCGGACATTCGGAGGAGAAGCTTTCTTT. This codes for CASSLMRTFGGEAFF. J is TRBJ1-1 and V is TRBV27, with D tentatively TRBD1 (5 bases). CDR3 size: 15 residues. The V gene's germline CDR1 is MNHEY and CDR2 SMNVEV (reference sequence). The V end was cut by 2 bases, the J end by 8 bases, with 18 bases between.

This clone was seen only once. This chain links TRBV6-5 with TRBJ2-2, with 7 bases fitting TRBD2. Germline CDR1 and CDR2: MNHEY and SVGAGI. This CDR3 has 15 amino acids. Unmatched junction bases numbered 7, after V lost 8 bases and J lost 1 base. The chain's CDR3 is CASQNPGGNTGELFF. CDR3 nucleotide sequence: TGTGCCAGCCAGAACCCGGGGGGGAACACCGGGGAGCTGTTTTTT.

This chain joins TRBV4-1 and TRBJ1-1; unclear D gene. Germline loops: CDR1 MGHRA, CDR2 YSYEKL. This CDR3 has 14 residues. Trimming removed 1 base at V and 0 bases at J, with 6 bases between. In DNA form, the CDR3 reads TGCGCCAGCAGCCAAGGGCAGATGAACACTGAAGCTTTCTTT. Its translation: CASSQGQMNTEAFF.

This chain connects TRBV19 to TRBJ1-6; D not certain. V lost 6 bases to trimming and J lost 8 bases, with 11 bases between them. The V gene's germline CDR1 is LNHDA and CDR2 SQIVND (reference sequence). This CDR3 contains 13 residues. CDR3 DNA: TGTGCCAGTAGACTGACCCTGGATTCACCCCTCCACTTT. Protein sequence: CASRLTLDSPLHF.

The chain employs TRBV30 and TRBJ1-2; 8 nucleotides align to TRBD1. The V gene end was trimmed by 2 bases and the J gene end by 6 bases; junction bases not matched to a gene: 5. CDR1 is GTSNPN and CDR2 is SVGIG in the germline V gene (reference sequence). The CDR3 covers 13 residues. CDR3 sequence reads: CAWSRQGIDGYTF. The DNA for the CDR3 is TGTGCCTGGAGTCGACAGGGGATAGATGGCTACACCTTC.

The chain carries TRBV4-3 and TRBJ2-7, with D perhaps matching TRBD1 (5 bases). V lost 0 bases and J lost 3, with 12 bases in between. The CDR3 length is 15 residues. Per germline, CDR1 LGHNA and CDR2 YSLEER. CDR3 region: CASSQDSRQRYEQYF. The CDR3 nucleotides read TGCGCCAGCAGCCAAGACTCAAGACAGCGCTACGAGCAGTACTTC.